The text below deals with one T cell receptor (beta chain). In the study's own analysis: Researchers report that nucleated cell counts were estimated from reference gene primer amplification. This table comes from immunoSEQ multiplex PCR, and its TCRdb copy is limited to in-frame clones, with some not included. V and J calls and clone size are given by that table; D and trimming were obtained from the DNA. The sample has 100,000 or so clones, 75% to 90% seen once. This entry is derived from a study of blood T cell repertoires in COVID-19. Study in general: The cDNA or gDNA used as material had been derived from T cells, B-cell-depleted T cells, or PBMCs.

The CDR3 loop spans 15 amino acids. In germline, CDR1 is LNHNV, CDR2 YYDKDF (reference sequence). The V and J ends lost 0 bases and 7 bases respectively, with 12 bases between them. V usage is TRBV15 and J usage is TRBJ1-4, with D maybe TRBD1 (6 bases). The sequenced material came from peripheral blood. This clonotype was sampled from an elderly woman with acute or convalescent COVID-19. CDR3 sequence (DNA): TGTGCCACCAGCAGAGATGGGGGGGCCCGTGAAAAACTGTTTTTT. Its translation: CATSRDGGAREKLFF.